This TCR beta chain was recovered during a study of T cell changes during pregnancy in multiple sclerosis. V shed 0 bases and J 8 bases; nucleotides not matched to a gene: 5. This CDR3 comprises 14 residues. Germline V gene data show CDR1 as GTSNPN and CDR2 as SVGIG (reference sequence). This table comes from immunoSEQ multiplex PCR, and its TCRdb copy is limited to in-frame clones, with some not included. The sample yields over 50,000 clones, around 90% seen once. The sample consisted of peripheral blood, taken in the first trimester of pregnancy. The receptor was isolated from a female donor in good health, enrolled as a control in a pregnancy study. The chain uses TRBV30 and TRBJ2-7, with 12 bases matching TRBD1. The CDR3 reads CAWSVRDRGPQQYF. Written as DNA, the CDR3 is TGTGCCTGGAGTGTCCGGGACAGGGGGCCCCAGCAGTACTTC.